These 6 T cell receptor beta chains were sequenced from one sample in a study of shared clonotypes between healthy human individuals. Profiling relied on immunoSEQ multiplex PCR, and the TCRdb table lists in-frame clones only, not all of them. The table includes some 500,000 clones, almost 97% detected once. Sample: naive CD4+ T cells sorted from blood. This sample's subset: CD45RA+ positively selected. Source of these receptors: a woman aged 25 to 39 in good health.

The V call is TRBV29-1, the J call TRBJ2-7, with TRBD1 identical over 8 bases. V shed 4 bases and J 2 bases; nucleotides not matched to a gene: 7. CDR1 SQVTM and CDR2 ANQGSEA come from the germline V gene. The CDR3 totals 14 residues. The CDR3 protein is CSVVSDRVTYEQYF. The CDR3 DNA reads TGCAGCGTTGTATCGGACAGGGTTACCTACGAGCAGTACTTC.

This rearrangement joins TRBV11-3 to TRBJ2-3; either TRBD1 or TRBD2 may supply D (5 bases each). The CDR3 consists of 15 residues. The V gene's germline CDR1 is SGHNT and CDR2 YENEEA. Trimming took off 3 bases at V and 0 bases at J, with 10 bases between the two ends. The CDR3 protein is CASSFSGASTDTQYF. CDR3 DNA: TGTGCCAGCAGCTTCTCCGGGGCCAGCACAGATACGCAGTATTTT.

This clone was picked up a small number of times. This chain connects TRBV10-3 to TRBJ2-7, with D unresolved. This CDR3 has 12 residues. The V end was cut by 10 bases, the J end by 0 bases, with 10 bases between. Looked up from germline, CDR1 is ENHRY and CDR2 is SYGVKD. The CDR3 sequence: CATRRLSYEQYF. The CDR3 DNA reads TGTGCCACTCGGCGTCTCTCCTACGAGCAGTACTTC.

The chain recombines TRBV6-1 with TRBJ2-3, with D perhaps matching TRBD2 (5 bases). The CDR3 covers 13 residues. The germline gives CDR1 MNHNS, CDR2 SASEGT. Trimming left V 8 bases short and J 2 bases short, with 11 bases between. The CDR3 loop is CASGADFTDTQYF. In DNA form, the CDR3 reads TGTGCCAGCGGCGCGGACTTCACAGATACGCAGTATTTT.

The J gene is TRBJ1-1, the V gene TRBV5-1; D remains unclear. V gave up 6 bases and J gave up 4 bases, with 19 bases separating them. The CDR3 loop spans 15 amino acids. CDR1 is SGHRS, CDR2 YFSETQ, per germline. CDR3 region: CASNHGPGYSTEAFF. CDR3 bases: TGCGCCAGCAACCACGGACCGGGGTACAGCACTGAAGCTTTCTTT.

CDR3: CASRRVEEETQYF. The CDR3 DNA sequence: TGTGCCAGCAGGAGGGTCGAGGAAGAGACCCAGTACTTC. The rearrangement links TRBV27 to TRBJ2-5, with D possibly being TRBD2 (5 bases). This CDR3 region has 13 residues. V dropped 6 bases and J dropped 3 bases, with 11 bases sitting between them. The germline V gene has CDR1 MNHEY and CDR2 SMNVEV (reference sequence).